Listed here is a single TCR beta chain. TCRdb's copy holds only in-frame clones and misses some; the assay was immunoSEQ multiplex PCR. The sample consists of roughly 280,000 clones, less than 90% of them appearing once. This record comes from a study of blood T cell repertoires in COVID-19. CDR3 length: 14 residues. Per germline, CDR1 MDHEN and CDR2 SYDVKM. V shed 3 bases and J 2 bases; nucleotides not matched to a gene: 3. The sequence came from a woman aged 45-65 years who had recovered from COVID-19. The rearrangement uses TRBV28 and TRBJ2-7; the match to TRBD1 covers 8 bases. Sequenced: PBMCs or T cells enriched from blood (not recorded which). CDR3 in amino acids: CASSLWTGPYEQYF. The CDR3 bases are TGTGCCAGCAGTTTGTGGACAGGGCCCTACGAGCAGTACTTC.